What follows are 2 T cell receptor beta chains derived from one specimen sequenced in a study of blood T cell repertoires in COVID-19. The table came from immunoSEQ multiplex PCR; TCRdb's copy has only in-frame clones and leaves some out. The sample has around 250,000 clones; around nine tenths are singletons. Sequencing was carried out using peripheral blood. These receptors came from a man aged 35 to 55 with active or convalescent COVID-19.

The chain links TRBV21-1 to TRBJ2-5; the table's TRBD2 call for D was not verified on the DNA. TRBV21-1 is listed as a pseudogene. The CDR3 is made up of 17 amino acids. Written as DNA, the CDR3 is TGTGCCAGCAGCAGGTGGCTAGCGGGGTTCCTAGGAGAGACCCAGTACTTC. This gives the protein CASSRWLAGFLGETQYF.

The chain carries TRBV19 and TRBJ1-1; no reliable D call. Germline V lookup: CDR1 LNHDA, CDR2 SQIVND (reference sequence). Trimming took off 3 bases at V and 4 bases at J, with 9 bases between the two ends. The CDR3 consists of 13 residues. The CDR3 is CASSMAETTEAFF. The CDR3 DNA reads as TGTGCCAGTAGTATGGCGGAGACCACTGAAGCTTTCTTT.